This T cell receptor (beta chain) was sequenced in a study of cytomegalovirus exposure and HLA in healthy donors. Findings and caveats of the study: With further analysis later on, most CMV-associated TCR beta chains appeared HLA-restricted. Follow-up analysis later connected one missense variant in DCLRE1C with trimming of TCR beta V- and J-genes. TCR beta chains numbering about 160 were designated cytomegalovirus-associated. DRB1 showed the most TCR associations and HLA-C the fewest in a later analysis, as rates varied by HLA locus.

Germline V CDR1 and CDR2: MNHEY, SVGAGI. V lost 6 bases, J lost 6 bases, and 11 bases lay in between. CDR3 size: 12 residues. The PCR had 60 Vbeta and 13 Jbeta primers. Produced via immunoSEQ multiplex PCR; TCRdb's table is partial and in-frame only. This table holds fewer than 80,000 clones, roughly 68% found once. Ten or more counts support this clone. Its cognate antigen is unknown. The material sequenced was PBMCs. V gene TRBV6-5 combines with J gene TRBJ1-2; D call uncertain. This receptor was obtained from a woman aged 55-75 years in good health and CMV-seropositive. CDR3 nucleotide sequence: TGTGCCAGCAGCCTGCGGGGAAATGGCTACACCTTC. This codes for CASSLRGNGYTF.